The rows below give T cell receptor beta chains drawn from one sample of a study of blood T cell repertoires in COVID-19. Measured with immunoSEQ multiplex PCR; TCRdb has only the in-frame clones, and not every one. The table lists 110,000 to 150,000 clones, around four fifths of them singletons. The sample was peripheral blood. These receptors originate from a woman older than 75 with acute or convalescent COVID-19. Both conserved end residues are part of each CDR3. A D gene is named only where the DNA matches it firmly. The listing skips clone size in some rows; elsewhere it reads once, few, many or a size class.

clone size	CDR3 length	V gene	D gene	J gene	CDR3 protein	CDR3 DNA
.	14	TRBV7-2	TRBD2	TRBJ2-7	CASSLALAGDEQYF	TGTGCCAGCAGCTTAGCTCTAGCGGGAGACGAGCAGTACTTC
few	15	TRBV11-2	TRBD2	TRBJ2-5	CASSFSHGGAETQYF	TGTGCCAGCAGCTTTTCACACGGGGGGGCAGAGACCCAGTACTTC
once	15	TRBV3-1/TRBV3-2	TRBD1	TRBJ2-7	CASSQDSGTGSWQYF	TGTGCCAGCAGCCAAGATTCTGGGACAGGTTCTTGGCAGTACTTC
.	14	TRBV6-5	.	TRBJ2-7	CASRASLSSYEQYF	TGTGCCAGCAGGGCTAGTTTAAGCTCCTACGAGCAGTACTTC
.	15	TRBV24-1	.	TRBJ2-1	CATSAWRGIHNEQFF	TGTGCCACCAGTGCCTGGCGGGGAATACACAATGAGCAGTTCTTC
.	16	TRBV4-1	.	TRBJ1-1	CASSQDQGPLNTEAFF	TGCGCCAGCAGCCAAGATCAGGGGCCTTTGAACACTGAAGCTTTCTTT
few	16	TRBV3-1/TRBV3-2	TRBD2	TRBJ2-5	CASSRGLAGGQETQYF	TGTGCCAGCAGCCGCGGACTAGCGGGGGGGCAAGAGACCCAGTACTTC
.	13	TRBV12-3/TRBV12-4	.	TRBJ1-6	CASSRQNNSPLHF	TGTGCCAGCAGTCGACAGAACAATTCACCCCTCCACTTT
.	15	TRBV30	.	TRBJ2-2	CAWNNFRVSTGELFF	TGTGCCTGGAATAATTTCAGGGTTTCGACCGGGGAGCTGTTTTTT
.	16	TRBV5-1	.	TRBJ2-2	CASSAGWQGNTGELFF	TGCGCCAGCAGCGCGGGATGGCAGGGGAACACCGGGGAGCTGTTTTTT
.	13	TRBV24-1	.	TRBJ2-4	CATSDSNKNIQYF	TGTGCCACCAGTGATTCCAACAAAAACATTCAGTACTTC
.	16	TRBV3-1/TRBV3-2	.	TRBJ1-1	CASSQGRRGMNTEAFF	TGTGCCAGCAGCCAAGGGCGACGCGGAATGAACACTGAAGCTTTCTTT
.	18	TRBV27	TRBD1	TRBJ2-1	CASRDPGQGADLYNEQFF	TGTGCCAGCCGCGACCCGGGACAGGGGGCCGATCTCTACAATGAGCAGTTCTTC
.	14	TRBV28	.	TRBJ2-2	CASSLQGNTGELFF	TGTGCCAGCAGTTTGCAGGGGAACACCGGGGAGCTGTTTTTT
few	15	TRBV4-1	.	TRBJ1-5	CASSQQGLSNQPQHF	TGCGCCAGCAGCCAGCAGGGCCTTAGCAATCAGCCCCAGCATTTT
.	12	TRBV12-3/TRBV12-4	.	TRBJ1-5	CASSFSGEPQHF	TGTGCCAGCAGTTTTTCGGGGGAGCCCCAGCATTTT
.	13	TRBV28	.	TRBJ1-6	CASRSPGESPLHF	TGTGCCAGCAGGAGCCCAGGGGAGTCACCCCTCCACTTT
.	13	TRBV5-1	.	TRBJ2-3	CASSSLPTDTQYF	TGCGCCAGCAGCTCCCTCCCCACAGATACGCAGTATTTT
.	12	TRBV2	.	TRBJ2-2	CASSVGQGELFF	TGTGCCAGCAGTGTTGGGCAAGGGGAGCTGTTTTTT
.	16	TRBV5-1	.	TRBJ2-3	CASSLAYPESADTQYF	TGCGCCAGCAGCTTGGCCTACCCGGAGTCGGCAGATACGCAGTATTTT
.	17	TRBV5-1	TRBD2	TRBJ2-7	CASSLERGLAGFHEQYF	TGCGCCAGCAGCTTGGAGCGGGGACTAGCGGGTTTCCACGAGCAGTACTTC
.	13	TRBV5-1	.	TRBJ1-1	CASSLGGNTEAFF	TGCGCCAGCAGCTTGGGCGGGAACACTGAAGCTTTCTTT
.	16	TRBV9	TRBD2	TRBJ2-7	CASSAPERGNSYEQYF	TGTGCCAGCAGCGCGCCCGAGCGGGGAAACTCCTACGAGCAGTACTTC
.	15	TRBV29-1	.	TRBJ2-1	CSVVPHPIRGNEQFF	TGCAGCGTTGTACCCCATCCCATAAGGGGCAATGAGCAGTTCTTC
.	15	TRBV18	.	TRBJ2-2	CASSLTRANTGELFF	TGTGCCAGCTCGCTGACACGAGCGAACACCGGGGAGCTGTTTTTT
.	13	TRBV18	.	TRBJ1-1	CASLQELRTEAFF	TGTGCCAGCTTACAGGAGTTGCGGACTGAAGCTTTCTTT
.	14	TRBV15	.	TRBJ1-5	CATSRDLINQPQHF	TGTGCCACCAGCAGAGATCTAATCAATCAGCCCCAGCATTTT
.	14	TRBV7-9	TRBD2	TRBJ2-7	CASSDLRGGYEQYF	TGTGCCAGCAGCGACCTTCGGGGGGGGTACGAGCAGTACTTC
.	13	TRBV7-9	.	TRBJ1-1	CASSLADSGEAFF	TGTGCCAGCAGCTTAGCGGACAGCGGAGAAGCTTTCTTT
.	17	TRBV4-1	TRBD2	TRBJ2-5	CASSQDLVRERSRTQYF	TGCGCCAGCAGCCAAGATCTGGTGCGGGAGAGGTCGCGGACCCAGTACTTC
.	11	TRBV2	.	TRBJ2-1	CASRGYNEQFF	TGTGCCAGCAGGGGCTATAATGAGCAGTTCTTC
.	13	TRBV28	.	TRBJ2-3	CATEGGGADTQYF	TGTGCCACCGAGGGGGGGGGCGCAGATACGCAGTATTTT
.	15	TRBV11-2	TRBD2	TRBJ2-7	CASSSPSSGIYEQYF	TGTGCCAGCAGCTCCCCGTCTAGCGGGATCTACGAGCAGTACTTC
.	12	TRBV1	.	TRBJ1-1	CTTINAPVEAFF	TGCACCACCATTAATGCCCCAGTGGAAGCTTTCTTT
.	17	TRBV28	.	TRBJ1-4	CASSWEAGILTNEKLFF	TGTGCCAGCAGTTGGGAAGCGGGAATCCTAACTAATGAAAAACTGTTTTTT
.	14	TRBV29-1	TRBD2	TRBJ2-1	CSGIAGGAYNEQFF	TGCAGCGGAATAGCGGGAGGGGCGTACAATGAGCAGTTCTTC
few	17	TRBV4-1	.	TRBJ2-2	CASSQSRGARNTGELFF	TGCGCCAGCAGCCAAAGCCGGGGGGCGCGGAACACCGGGGAGCTGTTTTTT
.	15	TRBV3-1/TRBV3-2	TRBD1	TRBJ1-3	CASSRGQGAGNTIYF	TGTGCCAGCAGCCGTGGACAGGGAGCAGGAAACACCATATATTTT
.	10	TRBV29-1	.	TRBJ1-4	CSVGNEKLFF	TGCAGCGTCGGGAATGAAAAACTGTTTTTT
.	14	TRBV5-1	TRBD1	TRBJ2-7	CASSRGTGGNEQYF	TGCGCCAGCAGCAGAGGGACAGGGGGCAACGAGCAGTACTTC
once	15	TRBV4-1	.	TRBJ1-3	CASSQRQGLENTIYF	TGCGCCAGCAGCCAACGCCAGGGTCTTGAGAACACCATATATTTT
.	16	TRBV7-9	TRBD1	TRBJ1-4	CASSLWSGTGDKKLFF	TGTGCCAGCAGCTTATGGTCAGGGACAGGGGATAAAAAACTGTTTTTT
.	14	TRBV5-1	.	TRBJ2-5	CASSQEPGRETQYF	TGCGCCAGCAGCCAGGAACCAGGGAGGGAGACCCAGTACTTC
.	16	TRBV28	.	TRBJ1-1	CASRWGRGFLNTEAFF	TGTGCCAGCAGGTGGGGCAGGGGATTTTTGAACACTGAAGCTTTCTTT
.	18	TRBV9	TRBD1	TRBJ2-2	CASSVGYGTGASAGELFF	TGTGCCAGCAGCGTAGGTTATGGGACAGGGGCCTCCGCCGGGGAGCTGTTTTTT
few	14	TRBV19	.	TRBJ2-4	CASIPNGRKNIQYF	TGTGCCAGTATCCCCAATGGCAGAAAAAACATTCAGTACTTC
.	16	TRBV18	.	TRBJ2-7	CASSDSTGMGYYEQYF	TGTGCCAGCTCAGATTCAACAGGTATGGGGTACTACGAGCAGTACTTC
.	17	TRBV24-1	.	TRBJ2-7	CATSLIYRGMSSYEQYF	TGTGCCACCAGTTTGATTTATAGGGGGATGAGCTCCTACGAGCAGTACTTC
.	16	TRBV21-1	.	TRBJ2-5	CASSPRGAGSQETQYF	TGTGCCAGCAGCCCGCGCGGAGCGGGAAGCCAAGAGACCCAGTACTTC
.	19	TRBV4-1	.	TRBJ1-1	CASSQVSFPRKGMNTEAFF	TGCGCCAGCAGCCAAGTGAGCTTCCCGAGAAAGGGGATGAACACTGAAGCTTTCTTT
.	16	TRBV19	.	TRBJ2-6	CASTRGLGAGANVLTF	TGTGCCAGTACTCGGGGATTGGGGGCCGGGGCCAACGTCCTGACTTTC
.	15	TRBV19	TRBD2	TRBJ2-7	CASSPRGSRTYEQYF	TGTGCCAGTAGTCCACGCGGGAGTCGGACCTACGAGCAGTACTTC
.	13	TRBV12-3/TRBV12-4	.	TRBJ1-5	CASRRDENQPQHF	TGTGCCAGCAGGCGCGATGAAAATCAGCCCCAGCATTTT
.	14	TRBV5-4	.	TRBJ2-5	CASSLYLGGETQYF	TGTGCCAGCAGCTTGTATTTGGGGGGAGAGACCCAGTACTTC
.	16	TRBV4-2	TRBD1	TRBJ1-3	CASSQAGGQGRNTIYF	TGTGCCAGCAGCCAGGCAGGGGGACAGGGGCGAAACACCATATATTTT
.	18	TRBV10-3	.	TRBJ2-2	CAISRSQQQGTDTGELFF	TGTGCCATCAGTAGATCCCAACAACAGGGTACGGACACCGGGGAGCTGTTTTTT